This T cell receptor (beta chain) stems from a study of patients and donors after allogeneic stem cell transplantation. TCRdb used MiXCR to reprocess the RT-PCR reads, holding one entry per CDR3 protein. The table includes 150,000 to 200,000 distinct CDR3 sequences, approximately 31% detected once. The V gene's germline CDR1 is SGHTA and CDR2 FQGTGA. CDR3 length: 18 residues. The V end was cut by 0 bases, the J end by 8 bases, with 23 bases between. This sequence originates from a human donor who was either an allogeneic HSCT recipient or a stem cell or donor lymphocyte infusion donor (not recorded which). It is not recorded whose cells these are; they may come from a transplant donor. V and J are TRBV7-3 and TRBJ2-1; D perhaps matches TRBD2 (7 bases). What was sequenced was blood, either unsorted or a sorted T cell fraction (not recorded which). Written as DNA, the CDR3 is TGTGCCAGCAGCTTAACGAACGTGGGGGGGCGGAAGGCCGATGAGCAGTTCTTC. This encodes CASSLTNVGGRKADEQFF.